One TCR beta chain is described in this entry. Its antigen is undetermined. MiXCR was run by TCRdb on the 5' RACE reads, yielding one entry per CDR3 protein. The sample records some 700,000 distinct CDR3 sequences, over 15% being singletons. The data belong to a study of CD8 T cells in ankylosing spondylitis. This CDR3 comprises 13 residues. V was trimmed by 3 bases and J by 4 bases, leaving 7 bases between them. Findings of the study overall: Previous work reported some of these motif variants in the synovial fluid and blood of reactive arthritis. Apparently characteristic of ankylosing spondylitis blood was a TCR beta motif (about 8 highly homologous variants).

The source of this sequence is a male donor with ankylosing spondylitis. Sequencing used blood, either unsorted or a sorted T cell fraction (not recorded which). J is TRBJ1-5 and V is TRBV12-3 or TRBV12-4; the D is unclear. This CDR3 is CASSFRVNQPQHF. CDR3 DNA: TGTGCCAGCAGTTTCAGAGTGAATCAGCCCCAGCATTTT.